Here is one TCR beta chain with its context. The data stem from a study of blood T cell repertoires in COVID-19. At the level of the study: The United States, Italy and Spain supplied acute and convalescent COVID-19 samples.

V shed 6 bases and J 4 bases; nucleotides not matched to a gene: 2. CDR3 length: 14 residues. Germline CDR1 ENHRY, CDR2 SYGVKD. Here immunoSEQ multiplex PCR was the method, and the copy in TCRdb shows in-frame clones only, minus some. The sample records 3,000 to 4,000 clones, approximately 90% being singletons. The sequence derives from a man aged 50 to 59 with active COVID-19. The rearrangement uses TRBV10-3 and TRBJ2-3; 12 bases are shared with TRBD2. The sequenced material came from peripheral blood. The DNA of the CDR3 is TGTGCCATCAGGACTAGCGGGAGTCCAGATACGCAGTATTTT. As protein: CAIRTSGSPDTQYF.